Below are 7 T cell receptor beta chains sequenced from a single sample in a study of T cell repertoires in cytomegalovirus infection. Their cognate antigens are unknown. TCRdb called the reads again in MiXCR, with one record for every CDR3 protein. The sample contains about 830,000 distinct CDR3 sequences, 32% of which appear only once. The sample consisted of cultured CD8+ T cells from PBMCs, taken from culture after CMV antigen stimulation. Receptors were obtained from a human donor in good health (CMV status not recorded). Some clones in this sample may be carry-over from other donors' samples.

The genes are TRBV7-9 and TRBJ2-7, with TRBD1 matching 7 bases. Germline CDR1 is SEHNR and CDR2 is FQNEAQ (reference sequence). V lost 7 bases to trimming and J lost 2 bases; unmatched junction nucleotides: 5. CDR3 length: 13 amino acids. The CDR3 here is CASTRQGPYEQYF. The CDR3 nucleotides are TGTGCCAGCACCCGACAGGGTCCCTACGAGCAGTACTTC.

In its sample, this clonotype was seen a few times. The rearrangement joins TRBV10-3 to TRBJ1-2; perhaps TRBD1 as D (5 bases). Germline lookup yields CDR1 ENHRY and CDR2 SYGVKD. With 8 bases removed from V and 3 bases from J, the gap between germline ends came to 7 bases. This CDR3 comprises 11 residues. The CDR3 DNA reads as TGTGCCATCTGGGGGGACTATGGCTACACCTTC. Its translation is CAIWGDYGYTF.

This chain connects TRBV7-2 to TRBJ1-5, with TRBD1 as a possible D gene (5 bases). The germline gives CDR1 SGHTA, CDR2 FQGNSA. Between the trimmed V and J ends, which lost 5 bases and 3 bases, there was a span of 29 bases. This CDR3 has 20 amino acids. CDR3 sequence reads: CASSPVGLGGDWFDNQPQHF. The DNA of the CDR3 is TGTGCCAGCAGCCCTGTCGGCTTGGGGGGTGATTGGTTTGACAATCAGCCCCAGCATTTT.

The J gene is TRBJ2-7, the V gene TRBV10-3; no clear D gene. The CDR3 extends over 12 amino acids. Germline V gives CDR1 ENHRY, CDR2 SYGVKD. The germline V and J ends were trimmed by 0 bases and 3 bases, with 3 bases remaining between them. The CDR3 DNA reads TGTGCCATCAGTGAGTCGAACTACGAGCAGTACTTC. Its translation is CAISESNYEQYF.

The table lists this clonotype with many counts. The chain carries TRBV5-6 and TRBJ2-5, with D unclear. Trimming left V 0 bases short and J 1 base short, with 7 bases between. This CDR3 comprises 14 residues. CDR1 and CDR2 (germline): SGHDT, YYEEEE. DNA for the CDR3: TGTGCCAGCAGCTTGGAGGTATTCCAAGAGACCCAGTACTTC. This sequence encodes CASSLEVFQETQYF.

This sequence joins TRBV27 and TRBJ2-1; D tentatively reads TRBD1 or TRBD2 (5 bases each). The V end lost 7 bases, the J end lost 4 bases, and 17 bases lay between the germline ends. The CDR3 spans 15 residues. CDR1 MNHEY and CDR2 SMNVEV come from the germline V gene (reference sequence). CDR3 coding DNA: TGTGCCAGCAACAAGGGGTACGGGGTTTACAATGAGCAGTTCTTC. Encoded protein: CASNKGYGVYNEQFF.

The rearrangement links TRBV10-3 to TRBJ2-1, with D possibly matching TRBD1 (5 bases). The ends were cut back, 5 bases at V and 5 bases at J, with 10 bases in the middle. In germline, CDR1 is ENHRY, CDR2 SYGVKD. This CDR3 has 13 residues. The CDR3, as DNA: TGTGCCATCAGTCGCCAGGGAAACAATGAGCAGTTCTTC. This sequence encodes CAISRQGNNEQFF.